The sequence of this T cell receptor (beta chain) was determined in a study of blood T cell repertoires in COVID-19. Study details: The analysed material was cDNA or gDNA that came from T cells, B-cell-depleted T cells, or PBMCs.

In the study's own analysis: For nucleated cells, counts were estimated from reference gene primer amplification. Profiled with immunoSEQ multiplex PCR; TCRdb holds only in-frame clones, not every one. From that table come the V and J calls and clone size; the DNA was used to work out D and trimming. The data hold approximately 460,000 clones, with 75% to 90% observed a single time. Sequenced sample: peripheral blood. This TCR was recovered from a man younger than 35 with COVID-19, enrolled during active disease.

As DNA, the CDR3 is TGTGCCAGCTTTCCTTCCGGGGGTCCCGGGGAGCTGTTTTTT. It yields the protein CASFPSGGPGELFF. V usage is TRBV19 and J usage is TRBJ2-2; weak D call: TRBD2 (6 bases). The CDR3 loop spans 14 amino acids. CDR1 LNHDA and CDR2 SQIVND come from the germline V gene (reference sequence). V dropped 9 bases and J dropped 6 bases, with 17 bases sitting between them.